This T cell receptor beta chain was identified in a study of T cell responses to AZD1222 COVID-19 vaccine. The germline CDR1 and CDR2 sequences are MNHNS and SASEGT. This CDR3 contains 15 residues. With 6 bases clipped from V and 3 bases from J, the junction kept 9 bases outside the gene matches. Clones were read by immunoSEQ multiplex PCR, and TCRdb kept only the in-frame ones, dropping some. The data contain about 130,000 clones, 94% of them singletons. The chain employs TRBV6-1 and TRBJ2-5; 8 bases line up with TRBD1. The sequencing used peripheral blood, collected on day 0 of AZD1222 vaccination. The receptor's source is an adult in good health. CDR3 residues: CASSDGQGREETQYF. The CDR3 DNA sequence: TGTGCCAGCAGCGACGGACAGGGCCGGGAAGAGACCCAGTACTTC.